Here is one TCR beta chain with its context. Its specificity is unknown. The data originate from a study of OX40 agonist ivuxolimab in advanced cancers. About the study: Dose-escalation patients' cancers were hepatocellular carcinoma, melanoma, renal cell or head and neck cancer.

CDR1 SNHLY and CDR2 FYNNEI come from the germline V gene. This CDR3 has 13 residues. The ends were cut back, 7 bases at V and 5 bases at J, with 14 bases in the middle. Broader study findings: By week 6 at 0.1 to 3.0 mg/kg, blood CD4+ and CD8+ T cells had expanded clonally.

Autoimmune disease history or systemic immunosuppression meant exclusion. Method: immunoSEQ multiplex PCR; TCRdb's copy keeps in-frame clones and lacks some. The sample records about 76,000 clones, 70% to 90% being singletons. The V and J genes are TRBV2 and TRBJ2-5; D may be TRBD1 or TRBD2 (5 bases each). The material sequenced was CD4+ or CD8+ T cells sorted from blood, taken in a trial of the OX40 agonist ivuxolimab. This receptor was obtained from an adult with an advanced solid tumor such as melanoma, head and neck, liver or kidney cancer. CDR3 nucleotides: TGTGCCAGCAATCCGGGACCGCGGGAGACCCAGTACTTC. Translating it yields CASNPGPRETQYF.